The TCR beta chain described here comes from a study of beta chain features in type 1 diabetes. The study reverse transcribed the entire isolated RNA, so it sequenced expressed TCRB transcripts. Sequenced naive, central memory and regulatory T cell samples produced an average of roughly 3.5 million reads. The data were produced by immunoSEQ multiplex PCR, yet TCRdb's version contains in-frame clones alone and is incomplete. Among about 41,000 clones listed, over 50% were seen once. This CDR3 comprises 14 residues. Trimming took 8 bases from V and 2 from J, leaving 13 bases between them. In germline, CDR1 is MNHEY, CDR2 SMNVEV (reference sequence). Study-level findings and limits: The study found moderately but significantly shorter TCRB CDR3s in all four CD4+ subsets of Type 1 diabetes patients.

As regards this clone: As yet, its antigen is unknown.

V and J are TRBV27 and TRBJ1-5; tentative D call: TRBD1 (6 bases). Sequences were obtained from Tregs from blood. This receptor was identified in a man in his thirties or forties with type 1 diabetes. Some clones in this sample may be carry-over from other donors' samples. CDR3 amino acids: CASARGTGNQPQHF. The CDR3 DNA reads as TGTGCCAGCGCAAGGGGGACGGGCAATCAGCCCCAGCATTTT.